This T cell receptor beta chain was observed in a study of CXCR3-negative and CXCR3-positive naive CD8 T cells. For this clonotype: Its target is not known.

Naive CD8+ T cells showed CD45RO-CCR7+CD27+CD95-. The study, taken as a whole, reports: Against CXCR3-negative naive cells, CXCR3-positive naive cells showed more hydrophobic TRB CDR3s. Sequencing showed both naive subsets with comparably high diversity, and memory CD8+ cells much lower.

In preparing the TRB cDNA libraries, 5' RACE with UMI labels was used. No DNA is given; TCRdb re-called the 5' RACE reads and lists each CDR3 protein once. Recorded for this sample: around 63,000 distinct CDR3 sequences. The CDR3 consists of 14 residues. CDR1 and CDR2 from the germline V gene are SEHNR and FQNEAQ (reference sequence). V gene TRBV7-9 combines with J gene TRBJ2-4; with no DNA, the TCRdb D assignment of TRBD1 cannot be verified. Sequenced sample: naive CXCR3+ CD8+ T cells from blood. The subset here: CD45RO-CCR7+CD27+CD95- naive CD8+ T cells expressing CXCR3 (TNR3+). This clonotype was obtained from a human donor in good health. Some clones in this sample may be carry-over from other donors' samples. CDR3 protein: CASKEDSTKNIQYF.